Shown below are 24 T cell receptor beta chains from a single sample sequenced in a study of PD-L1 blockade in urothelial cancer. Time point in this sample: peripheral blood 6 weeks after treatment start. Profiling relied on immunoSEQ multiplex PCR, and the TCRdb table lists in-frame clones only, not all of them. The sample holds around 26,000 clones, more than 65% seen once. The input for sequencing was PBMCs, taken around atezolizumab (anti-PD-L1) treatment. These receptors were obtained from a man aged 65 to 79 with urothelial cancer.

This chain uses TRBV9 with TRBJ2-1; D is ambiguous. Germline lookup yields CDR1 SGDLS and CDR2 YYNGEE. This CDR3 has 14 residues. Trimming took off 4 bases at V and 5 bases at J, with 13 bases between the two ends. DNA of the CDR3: TGTGCCAGCAGCCCTCGAGGATCCGACAATGAGCAGTTCTTC. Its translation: CASSPRGSDNEQFF.

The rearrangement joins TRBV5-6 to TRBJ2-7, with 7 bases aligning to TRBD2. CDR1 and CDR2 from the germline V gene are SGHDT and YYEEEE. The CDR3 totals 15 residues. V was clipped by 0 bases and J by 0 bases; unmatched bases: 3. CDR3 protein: CASSLGLAVSYEQYF. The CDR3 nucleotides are TGTGCCAGCAGCTTGGGTCTAGCGGTCTCCTACGAGCAGTACTTC.

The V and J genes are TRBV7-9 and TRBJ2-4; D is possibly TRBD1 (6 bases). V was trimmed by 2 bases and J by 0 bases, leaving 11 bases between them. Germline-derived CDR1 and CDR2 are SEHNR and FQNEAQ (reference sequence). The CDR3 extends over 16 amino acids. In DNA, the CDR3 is TGTGCCAGCAGCTTATCAACAGGGTTAGCCAAAAACATTCAGTACTTC. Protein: CASSLSTGLAKNIQYF.

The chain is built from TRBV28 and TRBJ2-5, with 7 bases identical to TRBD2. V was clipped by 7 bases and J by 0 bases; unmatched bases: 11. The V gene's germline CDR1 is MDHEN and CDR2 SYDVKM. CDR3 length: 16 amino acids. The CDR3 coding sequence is TGTGCCAGCACCTATTTGGGGGGGGATGACCAAGAGACCCAGTACTTC. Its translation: CASTYLGGDDQETQYF.

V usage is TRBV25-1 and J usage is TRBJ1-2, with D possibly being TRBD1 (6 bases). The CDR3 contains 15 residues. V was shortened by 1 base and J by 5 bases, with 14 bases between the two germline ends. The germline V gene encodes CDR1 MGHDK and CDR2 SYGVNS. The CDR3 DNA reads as TGTGCCAGCAGTGAATCCCTACCCCAGGGGTATGGCTACACCTTC. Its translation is CASSESLPQGYGYTF.

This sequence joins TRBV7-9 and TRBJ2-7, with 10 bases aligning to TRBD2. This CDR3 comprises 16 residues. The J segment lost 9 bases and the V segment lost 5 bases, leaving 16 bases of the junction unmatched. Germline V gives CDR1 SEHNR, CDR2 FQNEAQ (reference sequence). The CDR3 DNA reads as TGTGCCAGCAGCCCCCAAAGGAGCGGGAGGGCCCCACGGCAGTACTTC. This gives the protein CASSPQRSGRAPRQYF.

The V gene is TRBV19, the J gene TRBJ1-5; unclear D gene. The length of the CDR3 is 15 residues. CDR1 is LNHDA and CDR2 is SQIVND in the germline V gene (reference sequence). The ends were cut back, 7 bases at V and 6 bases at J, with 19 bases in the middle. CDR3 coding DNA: TGTGCCAGTAACCCTAGTGAGCCGGGAGGTCAGCCCCAGCATTTT. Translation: CASNPSEPGGQPQHF.

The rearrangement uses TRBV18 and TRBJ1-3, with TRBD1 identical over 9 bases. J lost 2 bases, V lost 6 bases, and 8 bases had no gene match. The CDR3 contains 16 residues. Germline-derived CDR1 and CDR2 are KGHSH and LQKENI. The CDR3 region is CASSSRTGDPGNTIYF. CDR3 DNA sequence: TGTGCCAGCTCCTCCAGGACAGGGGATCCTGGAAACACCATATATTTT.

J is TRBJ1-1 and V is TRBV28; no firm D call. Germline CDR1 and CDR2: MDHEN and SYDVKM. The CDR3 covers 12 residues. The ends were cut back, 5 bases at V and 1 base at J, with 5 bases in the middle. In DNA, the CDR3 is TGTGCCAGCAGTGAGGGGAACACTGAAGCTTTCTTT. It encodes CASSEGNTEAFF.

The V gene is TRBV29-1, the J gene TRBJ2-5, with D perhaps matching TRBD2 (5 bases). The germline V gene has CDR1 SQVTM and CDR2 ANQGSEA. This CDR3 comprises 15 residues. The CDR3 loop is CSLLVGSGVRETQYF. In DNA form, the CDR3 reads TGCAGTCTCCTGGTGGGGTCCGGGGTCCGGGAGACCCAGTACTTC.

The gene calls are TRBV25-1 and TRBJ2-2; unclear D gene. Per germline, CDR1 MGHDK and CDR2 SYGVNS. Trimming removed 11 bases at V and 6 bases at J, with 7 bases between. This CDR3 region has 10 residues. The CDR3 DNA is TGTGCCGTTCAGGCCGGGGAGCTGTTTTTT. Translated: CAVQAGELFF.

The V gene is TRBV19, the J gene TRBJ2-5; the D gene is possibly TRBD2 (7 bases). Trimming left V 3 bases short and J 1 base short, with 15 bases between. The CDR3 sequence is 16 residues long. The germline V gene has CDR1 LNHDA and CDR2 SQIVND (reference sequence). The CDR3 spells CASSIGSRGGQETQYF. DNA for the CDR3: TGTGCCAGTAGTATTGGGTCGAGGGGGGGCCAAGAGACCCAGTACTTC.

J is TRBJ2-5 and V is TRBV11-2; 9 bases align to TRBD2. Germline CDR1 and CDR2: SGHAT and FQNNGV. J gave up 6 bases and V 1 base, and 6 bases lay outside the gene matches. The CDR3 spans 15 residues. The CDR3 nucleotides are TGTGCCAGCAGCTTAGTGCTAGCGGGATTAAAGACCCAGTACTTC. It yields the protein CASSLVLAGLKTQYF.

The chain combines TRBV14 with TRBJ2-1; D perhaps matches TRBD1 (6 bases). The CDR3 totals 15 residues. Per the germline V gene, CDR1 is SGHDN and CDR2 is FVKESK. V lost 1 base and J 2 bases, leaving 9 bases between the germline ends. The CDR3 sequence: CASSQGGTTYNEQFF. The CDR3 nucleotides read TGTGCCAGCAGCCAAGGAGGGACAACCTACAATGAGCAGTTCTTC.

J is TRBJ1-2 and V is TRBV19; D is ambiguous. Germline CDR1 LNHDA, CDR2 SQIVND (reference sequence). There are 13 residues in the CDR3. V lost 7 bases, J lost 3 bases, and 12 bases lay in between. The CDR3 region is CASTSQADYGYTF. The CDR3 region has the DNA TGTGCCAGTACCTCGCAGGCCGACTATGGCTACACCTTC.

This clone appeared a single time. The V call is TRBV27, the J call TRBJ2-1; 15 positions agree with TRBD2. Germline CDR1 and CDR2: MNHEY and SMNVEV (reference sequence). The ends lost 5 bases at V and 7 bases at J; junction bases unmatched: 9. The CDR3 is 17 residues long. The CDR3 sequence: CASSPGTSGRLWNEQFF. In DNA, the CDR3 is TGTGCCAGCAGTCCCGGGACTAGCGGGAGGTTATGGAATGAGCAGTTCTTC.

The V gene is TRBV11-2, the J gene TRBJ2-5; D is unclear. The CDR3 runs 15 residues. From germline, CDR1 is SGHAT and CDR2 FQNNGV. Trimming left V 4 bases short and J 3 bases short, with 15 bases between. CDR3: CASSSTEDAKETQYF. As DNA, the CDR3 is TGTGCCAGCAGCTCCACAGAAGACGCCAAAGAGACCCAGTACTTC. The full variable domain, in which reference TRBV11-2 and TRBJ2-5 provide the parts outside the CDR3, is EAGVAQSPRYKIIEKRQSVAFWCNPISGHATLYWYQQILGQGPKLLIQFQNNGVVDDSQLPKDRFSAERLKGVDSTLKIQPAKLEDSAVYLCASSSTEDAKETQYFGPGTRLLVL.

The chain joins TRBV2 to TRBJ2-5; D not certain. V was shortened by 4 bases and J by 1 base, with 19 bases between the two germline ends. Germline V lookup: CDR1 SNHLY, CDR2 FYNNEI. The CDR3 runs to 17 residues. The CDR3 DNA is TGTGCCAGCAGTGTCGTAGGAAGCGCGTTCGGCCAAGAGACCCAGTACTTC. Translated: CASSVVGSAFGQETQYF.

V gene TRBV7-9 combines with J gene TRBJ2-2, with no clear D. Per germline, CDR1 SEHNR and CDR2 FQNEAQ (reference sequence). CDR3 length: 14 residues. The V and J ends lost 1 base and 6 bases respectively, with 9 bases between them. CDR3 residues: CASSLVLGSGELFF. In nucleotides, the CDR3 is TGTGCCAGCAGCTTAGTGCTCGGGTCCGGGGAGCTGTTTTTT.

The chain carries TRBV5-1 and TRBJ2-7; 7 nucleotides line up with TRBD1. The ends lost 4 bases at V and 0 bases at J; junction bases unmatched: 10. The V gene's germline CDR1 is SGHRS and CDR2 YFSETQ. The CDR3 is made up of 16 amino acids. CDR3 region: CASSPGQTISSYEQYF. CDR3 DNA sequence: TGCGCCAGCAGCCCGGGACAGACCATCAGCTCCTACGAGCAGTACTTC.

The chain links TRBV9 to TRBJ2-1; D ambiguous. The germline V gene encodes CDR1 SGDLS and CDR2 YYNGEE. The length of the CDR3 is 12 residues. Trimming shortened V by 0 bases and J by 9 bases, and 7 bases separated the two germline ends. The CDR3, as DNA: TGTGCCAGCAGCGTAGAACAAACTGAGCAGTTCTTC. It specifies CASSVEQTEQFF.

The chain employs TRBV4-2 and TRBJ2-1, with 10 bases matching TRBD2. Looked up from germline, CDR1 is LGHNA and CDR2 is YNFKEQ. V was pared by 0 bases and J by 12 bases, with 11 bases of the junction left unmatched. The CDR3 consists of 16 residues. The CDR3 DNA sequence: TGTGCCAGCAGCCAAGATCAATCTAGCGGGAGTTTCGGGCAGTTCTTC. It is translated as CASSQDQSSGSFGQFF.

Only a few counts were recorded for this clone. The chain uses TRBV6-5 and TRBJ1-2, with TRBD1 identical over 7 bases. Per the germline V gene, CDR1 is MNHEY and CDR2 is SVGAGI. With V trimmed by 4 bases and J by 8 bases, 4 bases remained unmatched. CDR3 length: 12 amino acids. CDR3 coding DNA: TGTGCCAGCAGTTCCGGGACAGTCGGCTACACCTTC. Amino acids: CASSSGTVGYTF.

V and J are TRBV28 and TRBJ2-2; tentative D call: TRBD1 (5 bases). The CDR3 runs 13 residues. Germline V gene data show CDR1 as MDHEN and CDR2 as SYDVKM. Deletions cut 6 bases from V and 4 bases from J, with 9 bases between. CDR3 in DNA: TGTGCCAGCAGCCCCACAGGCACCGGGGAGCTGTTTTTT. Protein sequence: CASSPTGTGELFF. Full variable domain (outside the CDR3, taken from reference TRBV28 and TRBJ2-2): DVKVTQSSRYLVKRTGEKVFLECVQDMDHENMFWYRQDPGLGLRLIYFSYDVKMKEKGDIPEGYSVSREKKERFSLILESASTNQTSMYLCASSPTGTGELFFGEGSRLTVL.